The T cell receptor beta chain described here comes from a study of monozygotic twins with inflammatory bowel disease. Skipping T cell sorting, the study isolated total RNA directly from whole blood. Turning to this clonotype: No antigen is known for it.

Germline V gene sequence: CDR1 LNHDA, CDR2 SQIVND (reference sequence). This CDR3 comprises 14 residues. Each CDR3 protein gets one entry in TCRdb, which reprocessed the 5' RACE reads and gives no DNA. The sample's table shows some 200,000 distinct CDR3 sequences. Overall study results and limits: Differing immunosuppressive treatments may have added variability to patient repertoires. Inverse Simpson values showed less TCRbeta diversity in IBD patients than in their healthy co-twins. Clonotype overlap with others was lower in IBD patients than in healthy twins, a difference that was greatest with disease activity.

This rearrangement joins TRBV19 to TRBJ2-2; TCRdb's assignment of TRBD1 cannot be checked, as there is no DNA. The sample consisted of blood. The sequence was obtained from a human donor with ulcerative colitis or Crohn's disease, or a healthy co-twin of an affected twin (not recorded which). This chain's CDR3 is CASGDTVSTGELFF.